The sequence of this T cell receptor (beta chain) was determined in a study of CD8 T cells in ankylosing spondylitis. Library preparation for TCR beta used quantitative 5'-RACE with molecular barcodes. Using its own MiXCR run on the 5' RACE reads, TCRdb lists one record per CDR3 protein. The top ten hold over 0.55% of the sample, which has approximately 240,000 distinct CDR3 sequences, more than 20% seen once. There are many counts of this clonotype. The antigen remains undetermined. General study points: Matched ankylosing spondylitis synovial fluid reportedly showed significant enrichment of disease-linked clones.

The TCR comes from a male donor with ankylosing spondylitis or in good health (not recorded which). The sequenced sample was blood, either unsorted or a sorted T cell fraction (not recorded which).

The CDR3 bases are TGTGCCAGCAGCCCTCTAGCGGGGGGGAGCTCCTACAATGAGCAGTTCTTC. Protein sequence: CASSPLAGGSSYNEQFF. This chain uses TRBV14 with TRBJ2-1; 12 positions match TRBD2. V was clipped by 4 bases and J by 0 bases; unmatched bases: 4. This CDR3 region has 17 residues. CDR1 is SGHDN, CDR2 FVKESK, per germline.